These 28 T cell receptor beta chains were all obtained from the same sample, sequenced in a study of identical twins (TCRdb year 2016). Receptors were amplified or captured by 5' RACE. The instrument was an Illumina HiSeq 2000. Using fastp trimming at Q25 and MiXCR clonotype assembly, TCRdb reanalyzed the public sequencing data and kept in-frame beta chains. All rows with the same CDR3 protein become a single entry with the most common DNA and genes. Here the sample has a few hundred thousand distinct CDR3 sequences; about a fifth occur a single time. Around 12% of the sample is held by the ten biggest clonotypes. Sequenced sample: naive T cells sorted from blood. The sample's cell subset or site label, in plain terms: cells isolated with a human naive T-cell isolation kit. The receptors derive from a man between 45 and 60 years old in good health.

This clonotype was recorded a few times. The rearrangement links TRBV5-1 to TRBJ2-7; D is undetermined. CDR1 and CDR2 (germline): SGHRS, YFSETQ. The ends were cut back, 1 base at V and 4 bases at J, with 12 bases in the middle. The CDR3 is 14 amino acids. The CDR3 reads CASSLSAGEYEQYF. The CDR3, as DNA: TGCGCCAGCAGCTTGTCGGCAGGAGAGTACGAGCAGTACTTC. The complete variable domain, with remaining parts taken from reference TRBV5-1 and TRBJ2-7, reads KAGVTQTPRYLIKTRGQQVTLSCSPISGHRSVSWYQQTPGQGLQFLFEYFSETQRNKGNFPGRFSGRQFSNSRSEMNVSTLELGDSALYLCASSLSAGEYEQYFGPGTRLTVT.

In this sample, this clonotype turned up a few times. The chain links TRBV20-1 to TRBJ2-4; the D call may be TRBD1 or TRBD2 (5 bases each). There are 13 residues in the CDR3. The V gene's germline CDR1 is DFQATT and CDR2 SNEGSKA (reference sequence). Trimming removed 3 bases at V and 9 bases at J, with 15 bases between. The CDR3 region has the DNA TGCAGTGCTAGGATGGGGCTGAGGGGCATTCAGTACTTC. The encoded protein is CSARMGLRGIQYF.

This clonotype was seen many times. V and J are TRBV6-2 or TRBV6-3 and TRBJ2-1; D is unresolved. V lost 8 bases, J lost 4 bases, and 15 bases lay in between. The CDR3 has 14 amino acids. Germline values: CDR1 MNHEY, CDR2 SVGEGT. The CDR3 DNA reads TGTGCCAGCGTTTATGTGGCAGAATACAATGAGCAGTTCTTC. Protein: CASVYVAEYNEQFF.

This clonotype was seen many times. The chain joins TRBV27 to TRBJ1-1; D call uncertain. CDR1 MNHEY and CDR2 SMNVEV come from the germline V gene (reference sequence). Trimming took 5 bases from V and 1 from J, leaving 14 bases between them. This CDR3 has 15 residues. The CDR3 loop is CASSTLPTPNTEAFF. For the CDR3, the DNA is TGTGCCAGCAGTACTCTCCCAACTCCGAACACTGAAGCTTTCTTT.

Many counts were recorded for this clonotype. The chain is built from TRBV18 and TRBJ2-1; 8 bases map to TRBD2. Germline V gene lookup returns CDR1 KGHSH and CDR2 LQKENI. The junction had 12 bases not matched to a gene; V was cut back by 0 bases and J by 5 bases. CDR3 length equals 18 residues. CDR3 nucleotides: TGTGCCAGCTCACCACCGTTTTTGTGGACTAGCAGTAACAATGAGCAGTTCTTC. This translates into CASSPPFLWTSSNNEQFF.

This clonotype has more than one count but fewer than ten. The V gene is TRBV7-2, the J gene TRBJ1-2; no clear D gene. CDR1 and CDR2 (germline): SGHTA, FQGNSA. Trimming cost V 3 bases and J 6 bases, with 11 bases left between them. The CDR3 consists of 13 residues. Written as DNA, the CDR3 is TGTGCCAGCAGCTTTTCCAGTCTGGATGGCTACACCTTC. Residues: CASSFSSLDGYTF.

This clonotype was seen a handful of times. The CDR3 DNA reads as TGCAGTGCTAGATACGGAGGACAGGGGGGGGAGACCCAGTACTTC. Amino acid sequence: CSARYGGQGGETQYF. This chain uses TRBV20-1 with TRBJ2-5; 10 nucleotides line up with TRBD1. The germline V gene has CDR1 DFQATT and CDR2 SNEGSKA (reference sequence). Trimming cost V 2 bases and J 5 bases; bases outside gene matches: 8. The CDR3 runs to 15 residues.

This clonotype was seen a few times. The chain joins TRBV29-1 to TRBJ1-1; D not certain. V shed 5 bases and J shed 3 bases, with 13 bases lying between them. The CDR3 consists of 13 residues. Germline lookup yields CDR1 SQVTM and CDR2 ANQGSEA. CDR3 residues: CSVLRSLDTEAFF. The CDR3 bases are TGCAGCGTTCTCAGGAGCCTGGACACTGAAGCTTTCTTT.

The CDR3, as DNA: TGTGCCAGTAGTATTTTCGGGACAGCGATGAAGACCCAGTACTTC. Amino acid sequence: CASSIFGTAMKTQYF. V is TRBV19 and J is TRBJ2-5; 7 positions agree with TRBD1. Unmatched junction bases numbered 10, after V lost 3 bases and J lost 6 bases. Germline-derived CDR1 and CDR2 are LNHDA and SQIVND (reference sequence). This CDR3 region has 15 residues.

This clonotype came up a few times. The CDR3 loop is CASSLGRFGEQFF. CDR3 coding DNA: TGTGCCAGCAGTTTAGGCCGATTCGGTGAGCAGTTCTTC. The V call is TRBV27, the J call TRBJ2-1; D remains ambiguous. Per germline, CDR1 MNHEY and CDR2 SMNVEV (reference sequence). The germline V and J ends were trimmed by 2 bases and 9 bases, with 11 bases remaining between them. There are 13 residues in the CDR3.

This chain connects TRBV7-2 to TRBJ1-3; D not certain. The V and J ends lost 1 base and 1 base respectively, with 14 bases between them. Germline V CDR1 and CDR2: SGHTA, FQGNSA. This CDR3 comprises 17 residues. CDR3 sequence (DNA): TGTGCCAGCAGCTTAGTGGTACTCGCAGGATCTGGAAACACCATATATTTT. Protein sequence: CASSLVVLAGSGNTIYF.

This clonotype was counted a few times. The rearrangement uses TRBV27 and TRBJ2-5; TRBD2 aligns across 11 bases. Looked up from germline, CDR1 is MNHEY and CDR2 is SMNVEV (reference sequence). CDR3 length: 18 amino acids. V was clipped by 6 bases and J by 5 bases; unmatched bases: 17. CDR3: CASRPLRSSGRARETQYF. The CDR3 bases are TGTGCCAGCAGACCCCTCCGAAGTAGCGGGAGGGCCCGGGAGACCCAGTACTTC.

CDR3 bases: TGTGCCAGCAGTTCCCCCGGGACAGGGTTTCTCCCCCAGTACTTC. Translated: CASSSPGTGFLPQYF. The rearrangement links TRBV27 to TRBJ2-5; TRBD1 matches at 9 bases. This CDR3 is 15 amino acids long. In germline, CDR1 is MNHEY, CDR2 SMNVEV (reference sequence). The junction had 12 bases not matched to a gene; V was cut back by 4 bases and J by 9 bases.

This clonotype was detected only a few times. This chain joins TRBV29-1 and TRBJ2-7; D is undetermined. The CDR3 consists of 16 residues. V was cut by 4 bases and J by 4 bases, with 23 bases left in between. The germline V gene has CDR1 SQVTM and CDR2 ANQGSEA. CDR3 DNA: TGCAGCGTTGTTCTCGTAGGGCCATGGAGCGTGTACGAGCAGTACTTC. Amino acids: CSVVLVGPWSVYEQYF.

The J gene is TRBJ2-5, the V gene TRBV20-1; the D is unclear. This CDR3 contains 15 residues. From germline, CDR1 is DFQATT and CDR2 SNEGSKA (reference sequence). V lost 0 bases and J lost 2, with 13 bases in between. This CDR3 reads CSARDLGSSQETQYF. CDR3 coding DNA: TGCAGTGCTAGAGATCTGGGATCGTCACAAGAGACCCAGTACTTC.

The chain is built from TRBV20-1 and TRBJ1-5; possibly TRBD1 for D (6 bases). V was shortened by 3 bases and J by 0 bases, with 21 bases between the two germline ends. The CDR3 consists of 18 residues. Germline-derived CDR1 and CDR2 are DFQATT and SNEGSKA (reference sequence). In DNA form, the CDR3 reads TGCAGTGCTAGTTTAATGAGACAGGAACTCTATAGCAATCAGCCCCAGCATTTT. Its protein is CSASLMRQELYSNQPQHF.

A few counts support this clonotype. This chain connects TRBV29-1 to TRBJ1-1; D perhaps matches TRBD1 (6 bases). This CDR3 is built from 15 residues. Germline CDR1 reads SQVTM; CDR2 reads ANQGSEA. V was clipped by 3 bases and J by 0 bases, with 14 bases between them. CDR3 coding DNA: TGCAGCGTTGATTATTCGGGGGGCGTGAACACTGAAGCTTTCTTT. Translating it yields CSVDYSGGVNTEAFF.

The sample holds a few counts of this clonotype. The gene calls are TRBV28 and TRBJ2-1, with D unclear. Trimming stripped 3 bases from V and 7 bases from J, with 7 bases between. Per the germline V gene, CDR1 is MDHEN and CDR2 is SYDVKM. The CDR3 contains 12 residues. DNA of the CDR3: TGTGCCAGCAGTTTTCCGAGGAATGAGCAGTTCTTC. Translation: CASSFPRNEQFF.

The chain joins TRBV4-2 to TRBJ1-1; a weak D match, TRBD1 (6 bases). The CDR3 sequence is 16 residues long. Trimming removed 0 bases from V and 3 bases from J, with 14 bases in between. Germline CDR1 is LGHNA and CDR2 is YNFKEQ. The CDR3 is CASSQEMGGLDTEAFF. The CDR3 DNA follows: TGTGCCAGCAGCCAAGAAATGGGGGGGCTTGACACTGAAGCTTTCTTT.

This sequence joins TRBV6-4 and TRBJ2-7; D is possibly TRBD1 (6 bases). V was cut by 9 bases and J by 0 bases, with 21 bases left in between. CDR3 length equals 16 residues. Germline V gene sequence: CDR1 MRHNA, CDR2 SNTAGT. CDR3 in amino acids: CARGQPPYQASYEQYF. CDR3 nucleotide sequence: TGTGCCAGAGGACAGCCCCCCTACCAAGCCTCCTACGAGCAGTACTTC.

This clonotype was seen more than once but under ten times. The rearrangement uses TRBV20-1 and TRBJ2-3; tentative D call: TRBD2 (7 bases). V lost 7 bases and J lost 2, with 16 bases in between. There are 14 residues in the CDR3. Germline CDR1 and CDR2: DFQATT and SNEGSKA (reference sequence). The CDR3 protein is CSVRGAQNTDTQYF. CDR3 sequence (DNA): TGCAGTGTTCGGGGGGCACAGAACACAGATACGCAGTATTTT.

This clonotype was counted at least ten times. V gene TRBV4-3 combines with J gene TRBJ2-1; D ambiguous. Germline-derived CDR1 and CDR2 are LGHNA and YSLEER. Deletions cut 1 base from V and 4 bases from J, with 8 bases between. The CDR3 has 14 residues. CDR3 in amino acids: CASSQGLGYNEQFF. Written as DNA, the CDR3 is TGCGCCAGCAGCCAAGGTCTGGGGTACAATGAGCAGTTCTTC.

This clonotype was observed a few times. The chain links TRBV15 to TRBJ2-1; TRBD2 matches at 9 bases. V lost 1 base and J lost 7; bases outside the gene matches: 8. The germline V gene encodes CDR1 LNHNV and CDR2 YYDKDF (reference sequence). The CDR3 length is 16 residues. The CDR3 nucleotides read TGTGCCACCAGCAGAGTCGCGGGAGGGCCCTTGAATGAGCAGTTCTTC. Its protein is CATSRVAGGPLNEQFF.

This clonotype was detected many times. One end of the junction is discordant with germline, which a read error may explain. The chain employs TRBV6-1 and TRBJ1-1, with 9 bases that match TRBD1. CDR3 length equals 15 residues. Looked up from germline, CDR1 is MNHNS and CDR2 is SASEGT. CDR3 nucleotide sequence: TGTGCCAGCAAAGTTCTTGGGACAGGGAACTCTGAAGCTTTCTTT. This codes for CASKVLGTGNSEAFF.

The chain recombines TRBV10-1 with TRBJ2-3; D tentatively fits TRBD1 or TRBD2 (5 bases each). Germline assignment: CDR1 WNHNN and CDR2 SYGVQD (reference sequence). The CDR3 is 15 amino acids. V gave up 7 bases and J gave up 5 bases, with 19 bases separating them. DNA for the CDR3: TGCGCCAGCAAGGCAGGGACCAGTTGGGGAGATACGCAGTATTTT. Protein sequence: CASKAGTSWGDTQYF.

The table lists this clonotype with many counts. The CDR3 is CASSQEIWQQGVSGNTIYF. The CDR3 DNA follows: TGTGCCAGCAGCCAAGAGATTTGGCAACAGGGGGTTTCCGGAAACACCATATATTTT. This chain links TRBV3-1 with TRBJ1-3; TRBD1 matches 8 bases. The CDR3 spans 19 residues. Trimming removed 0 bases from V and 4 bases from J; junction bases left unmatched: 14. The germline V gene has CDR1 LGHDT and CDR2 YNNKEL (reference sequence).

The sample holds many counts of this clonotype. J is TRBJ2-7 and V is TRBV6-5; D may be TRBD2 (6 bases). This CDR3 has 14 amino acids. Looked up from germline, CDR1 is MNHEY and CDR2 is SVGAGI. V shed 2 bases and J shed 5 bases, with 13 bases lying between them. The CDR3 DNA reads TGTGCCAGCAGTTACCTAGGAGGGATCCACGAGCAGTACTTC. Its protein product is CASSYLGGIHEQYF.

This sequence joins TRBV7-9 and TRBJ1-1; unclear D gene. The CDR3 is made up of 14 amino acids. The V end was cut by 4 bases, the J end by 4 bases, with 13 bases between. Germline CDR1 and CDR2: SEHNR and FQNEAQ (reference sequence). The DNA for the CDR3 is TGTGCCAGCAGCTCAGGACTCATGGCCACTGAAGCTTTCTTT. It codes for CASSSGLMATEAFF.